Below, 28 T cell receptor beta chains from the same sample are listed, as sequenced in a study of blood T cell repertoires in COVID-19. Some clones are missing from TCRdb's copy, which holds only in-frame ones; the method was immunoSEQ multiplex PCR. The repertoire holds about 140,000 clones, around 81% seen once, with more than 6.5% in the top ten. The specimen sequenced was peripheral blood. These TCRs come from a human donor in a cohort sampled during active COVID-19.

This chain joins TRBV5-6 and TRBJ1-6; 10 positions agree with TRBD1. The CDR3 consists of 17 residues. Trimming took 0 bases from V and 6 from J; bases not matched to a gene: 6. Per the germline V gene, CDR1 is SGHDT and CDR2 is YYEEEE. CDR3: CASSLGTGTGANSPLHF. CDR3 coding DNA: TGTGCCAGCAGCTTGGGAACCGGGACAGGGGCTAATTCACCCCTCCACTTT. Full variable domain (remainder filled in from reference TRBV5-6 and TRBJ1-6): DAGVTQSPTHLIKTRGQQVTLRCSPKSGHDTVSWYQQALGQGPQFIFQYYEEEERQRGNFPDRFSGHQFPNYSSELNVNALLLGDSALYLCASSLGTGTGANSPLHFGNGTRLTVT.

This chain links TRBV28 with TRBJ1-1; tentative D call: TRBD1 (5 bases). Germline CDR1 and CDR2: MDHEN and SYDVKM. This CDR3 is 14 amino acids long. The V gene lost 5 bases and the J gene lost 0 bases, with 10 bases spanning the gap. CDR3 residues: CASSGGTVNTEAFF. The CDR3 coding sequence is TGTGCCAGCAGTGGCGGGACGGTGAACACTGAAGCTTTCTTT. Full variable domain (missing parts from reference TRBV28 and TRBJ1-1): DVKVTQSSRYLVKRTGEKVFLECVQDMDHENMFWYRQDPGLGLRLIYFSYDVKMKEKGDIPEGYSVSREKKERFSLILESASTNQTSMYLCASSGGTVNTEAFFGQGTRLTVV.

The chain couples TRBV28 to TRBJ1-5; 7 bases line up with TRBD1. The junction had 16 bases not matched to a gene; V was cut back by 4 bases and J by 4 bases. Germline V gives CDR1 MDHEN, CDR2 SYDVKM. The CDR3 is 18 residues long. The CDR3 region is CASSSTGKYSVRNQPQHF. The CDR3 DNA is TGTGCCAGCAGTTCGACAGGGAAATACTCCGTAAGGAATCAGCCCCAGCATTTT.

The sample holds one count of this clone. This chain links TRBV4-1 with TRBJ2-7; 14 nucleotides line up with TRBD2. This CDR3 region has 17 residues. The trim removed 4 bases at V and 0 bases at J, leaving 5 bases unmatched. The germline CDR1 and CDR2 sequences are MGHRA and YSYEKL. CDR3 DNA sequence: TGCGCCAGCAGCCTGACTAGCGGGAGGGGGAGCTCCTACGAGCAGTACTTC. This gives the protein CASSLTSGRGSSYEQYF.

In its sample, this clone was seen once. The V and J genes are TRBV7-9 and TRBJ1-1, with 8 bases that match TRBD1. Germline V gene lookup returns CDR1 SEHNR and CDR2 FQNEAQ (reference sequence). V lost 5 bases, J lost 7 bases, and 9 bases stayed unmatched. CDR3 length: 14 residues. CDR3 amino acids: CASSPVQGGFEAFF. The CDR3 region has the DNA TGTGCCAGCAGCCCAGTACAGGGGGGGTTTGAAGCTTTCTTT.

The CDR3: CASRGLAEIYEQYF. The CDR3 DNA is TGTGCCAGCAGGGGGCTAGCGGAGATCTACGAGCAGTACTTC. This chain links TRBV21-1 with TRBJ2-7; the DNA was not compared with TRBD2, the D call given in the table. TRBV21-1 is designated a pseudogene. CDR3 length: 14 amino acids.

The chain recombines TRBV7-8 with TRBJ1-5, with D tentatively TRBD1 (5 bases). Deletions cut 10 bases from V and 4 bases from J, with 20 bases between. This CDR3 contains 15 residues. Germline V lookup: CDR1 SGHVS, CDR2 FQNEAQ. The CDR3 region has the DNA TGTGCCACCCAGGTGGGGGGGTTCGGAAATCAGCCCCAGCATTTT. Residues: CATQVGGFGNQPQHF.

The rearrangement joins TRBV28 to TRBJ1-1; 7 bases line up with TRBD1. The CDR3 contains 15 residues. Germline V CDR1 and CDR2: MDHEN, SYDVKM. V was clipped by 3 bases and J by 0 bases; unmatched bases: 4. CDR3 sequence (DNA): TGTGCCAGCAGTTTGGGACAGATAATGAACACTGAAGCTTTCTTT. This gives the protein CASSLGQIMNTEAFF.

This clone appeared a few times. The V and J genes are TRBV5-1 and TRBJ2-7, with 7 nucleotides matching TRBD1. The length of the CDR3 is 15 residues. Germline V lookup: CDR1 SGHRS, CDR2 YFSETQ. With V trimmed by 0 bases and J by 6 bases, 9 bases remained unmatched. For the CDR3, the DNA is TGCGCCAGCAGCTTGGAGACAGGGATCGTAGGCGAGCAGTACTTC. It specifies CASSLETGIVGEQYF.

This rearrangement joins TRBV11-2 to TRBJ2-1, with D possibly matching TRBD1 (7 bases). CDR3 length: 14 residues. Germline lookup yields CDR1 SGHAT and CDR2 FQNNGV. Trimming removed 5 bases from V and 7 bases from J, with 15 bases in between. In DNA, the CDR3 is TGTGCCAGCAGCAATGACAGGGAGGCGAATGAGCAGTTCTTC. Translating gives CASSNDREANEQFF.

This clone was detected only a few times. The rearrangement joins TRBV6-6 to TRBJ2-7; TRBD2 agrees at 13 bases. V shed 6 bases, J shed 6 bases, and the junction held 5 bases outside the gene matches. This CDR3 contains 14 residues. The V gene's germline CDR1 is MNHNY and CDR2 SVGAGI (reference sequence). CDR3 DNA: TGTGCCAGCAGCGATGGACTAGCGGGAGTCGAGCAGTACTTC. Translating it yields CASSDGLAGVEQYF.

CDR3 sequence: CASSPAGGDNEQFF. The CDR3 region has the DNA TGTGCCAGCTCACCAGCGGGAGGGGACAATGAGCAGTTCTTC. J is TRBJ2-1 and V is TRBV18, with TRBD2 matching 9 bases. V trimming: 2 bases; J trimming: 5 bases; junction bases outside the gene matches: 1. CDR1 and CDR2 (germline): KGHSH, LQKENI. This CDR3 comprises 14 residues.

The rearrangement joins TRBV29-1 to TRBJ1-2; weak D call: TRBD1 (6 bases). This CDR3 spans 13 amino acids. V gave up 0 bases and J gave up 5 bases, with 10 bases separating them. Germline CDR1 SQVTM, CDR2 ANQGSEA. The CDR3 nucleotides read TGCAGCGTTGAAGAACTCGACAGGTATGGCTACACCTTC. Residues: CSVEELDRYGYTF.

The chain has TRBV6-2 or TRBV6-3 and TRBJ1-2; a possible D gene is TRBD1 (6 bases). V gave up 4 bases and J gave up 6 bases, with 24 bases separating them. The CDR3 contains 17 residues. Germline loops: CDR1 MNHEY, CDR2 SVGEGT. The CDR3 loop reads CASSSLTDSPERNGYTF. The CDR3 DNA reads as TGTGCCAGCAGTTCGTTAACGGACAGCCCTGAACGAAATGGCTACACCTTC.

V gene TRBV27 combines with J gene TRBJ2-1; 15 bases are shared with TRBD2. The germline V gene has CDR1 MNHEY and CDR2 SMNVEV (reference sequence). V shed 6 bases, J shed 9 bases, and the junction held 12 bases outside the gene matches. The length of the CDR3 is 17 residues. Here the CDR3 reads CASSKIWTSGRAGEQFF. CDR3 DNA: TGTGCCAGCAGCAAAATCTGGACTAGCGGGAGGGCCGGTGAGCAGTTCTTC.

This rearrangement joins TRBV3-1 (or the pseudogene TRBV3-2) to TRBJ2-7; weak D call: TRBD2 (5 bases). CDR1 and CDR2 from the germline V gene are LGHDT and YNNKEL (reference sequence). CDR3 size: 14 residues. V lost 3 bases and J 3 bases, leaving 12 bases between the germline ends. CDR3 nucleotides: TGTGCCAGCAGCCACCTTAGGGAGAACTACGAGCAGTACTTC. This encodes CASSHLRENYEQYF.

The rearrangement uses TRBV10-3 and TRBJ1-5; no clear D gene. There are 13 residues in the CDR3. With 3 bases removed from V and 1 base from J, the gap between germline ends came to 4 bases. Germline values: CDR1 ENHRY, CDR2 SYGVKD. This chain's CDR3 is CAISDVSNQPQHF. CDR3 sequence (DNA): TGTGCCATCAGTGATGTAAGCAATCAGCCCCAGCATTTT.

The V and J genes are TRBV2 and TRBJ2-7, with 14 bases lining up with TRBD2. Germline-derived CDR1 and CDR2 are SNHLY and FYNNEI. V was pared by 6 bases and J by 2 bases, with 3 bases of the junction left unmatched. The CDR3 has 15 amino acids. DNA for the CDR3: TGTGCCAGCAGCGGACTAGCGGGAGGAGCCTACGAGCAGTACTTC. It yields the protein CASSGLAGGAYEQYF.

The chain recombines TRBV3-1 (or the pseudogene TRBV3-2) with TRBJ1-2; D is ambiguous. The germline V and J ends were trimmed by 0 bases and 5 bases, with 19 bases remaining between them. Germline V lookup: CDR1 LGHDT, CDR2 YNNKEL (reference sequence). This CDR3 contains 17 residues. CDR3 residues: CASSQERTQEEGYGYTF. The CDR3 DNA follows: TGTGCCAGCAGCCAAGAAAGGACCCAGGAAGAGGGATATGGCTACACCTTC.

This clone appeared once. The J gene is TRBJ1-6, the V gene TRBV5-1, with 9 positions matching TRBD1. The ends lost 2 bases at V and 10 bases at J; junction bases unmatched: 4. The CDR3 extends over 14 amino acids. Germline V gene sequence: CDR1 SGHRS, CDR2 YFSETQ. The CDR3 loop reads CASSFGQGSSPLHF. The CDR3 coding sequence is TGCGCCAGCAGCTTCGGACAGGGGAGCTCACCCCTCCACTTT. Filled out from reference TRBV5-1 and TRBJ1-6, the complete variable domain reads KAGVTQTPRYLIKTRGQQVTLSCSPISGHRSVSWYQQTPGQGLQFLFEYFSETQRNKGNFPGRFSGRQFSNSRSEMNVSTLELGDSALYLCASSFGQGSSPLHFGNGTRLTVT.

In this sample, this clone turned up a few times. The CDR3 DNA sequence: TGTGCCTCCGCCCGGGACAGGGGCGATAATTCACCCCTCCACTTT. Protein sequence: CASARDRGDNSPLHF. The genes are TRBV19 and TRBJ1-6; TRBD1 matches 10 bases. Trimming took 11 bases from V and 5 from J; bases not matched to a gene: 9. Germline assignment: CDR1 LNHDA and CDR2 SQIVND (reference sequence). This CDR3 region has 15 residues. Full variable domain (missing parts from reference TRBV19 and TRBJ1-6): DGGITQSPKYLFRKEGQNVTLSCEQNLNHDAMYWYRQDPGQGLRLIYYSQIVNDFQKGDIAEGYSVSREKKESFPLTVTSAQKNPTAFYLCASARDRGDNSPLHFGNGTRLTVT.

The chain couples TRBV28 to TRBJ2-3, with 9 bases identical to TRBD2. Germline V gene data show CDR1 as MDHEN and CDR2 as SYDVKM. The J segment lost 1 base and the V segment lost 2 bases, leaving 4 bases of the junction unmatched. The CDR3 spans 16 residues. The CDR3 region has the DNA TGTGCCAGCAGTTTAAATAGCGGGGGTCGCACAGATACGCAGTATTTT. This encodes CASSLNSGGRTDTQYF.

The chain couples TRBV5-1 to TRBJ1-1; no reliable D call. Germline loops: CDR1 SGHRS, CDR2 YFSETQ. This CDR3 has 13 residues. V lost 0 bases and J 4 bases, leaving 7 bases between the germline ends. The CDR3 reads CASSLETGTEAFF. In DNA form, the CDR3 reads TGCGCCAGCAGCTTGGAAACGGGCACTGAAGCTTTCTTT.

This clone showed up just a few times. This chain joins TRBV3-1 (or the pseudogene TRBV3-2) and TRBJ1-5, with 7 bases aligning to TRBD1. CDR3 length: 14 amino acids. The V gene end was trimmed by 4 bases and the J gene end by 6 bases; junction bases not matched to a gene: 6. Per the germline V gene, CDR1 is LGHDT and CDR2 is YNNKEL (reference sequence). The CDR3 DNA reads as TGTGCCAGCAGCCCGGGACAGCGGGCTCAGCCCCAGCATTTT. This codes for CASSPGQRAQPQHF.

This clone is termed medium-sized. The chain joins TRBV28 to TRBJ2-2; possible D gene TRBD2, 6 bases. The CDR3 totals 16 residues. The V and J ends lost 1 base and 4 bases respectively, with 13 bases between them. Looked up from germline, CDR1 is MDHEN and CDR2 is SYDVKM. Here the CDR3 DNA reads TGTGCCAGCAGTTTATCTACCGGGGGAACCACCGGGGAGCTGTTTTTT. Amino acids: CASSLSTGGTTGELFF.

The rearrangement joins TRBV4-3 to TRBJ2-6; 8 bases agree with TRBD1. The V segment lost 3 bases and the J segment 1 base; nucleotides outside the gene matches: 5. CDR3 size: 17 residues. Germline lookup yields CDR1 LGHNA and CDR2 YSLEER. CDR3 DNA sequence: TGCGCCAGCAGCCACGGACAGGGCACTTCTGGGGCCAACGTCCTGACTTTC. Residues: CASSHGQGTSGANVLTF.

V and J are TRBV5-1 and TRBJ2-6; perhaps TRBD2 as D (6 bases). The V gene lost 2 bases and the J gene lost 2 bases, with 8 bases spanning the gap. Germline V gene data show CDR1 as SGHRS and CDR2 as YFSETQ. This CDR3 has 15 amino acids. CDR3 protein: CASSFGGPGANVLTF. As DNA, the CDR3 is TGCGCCAGCAGCTTTGGAGGGCCTGGGGCCAACGTCCTGACTTTC.

This clone was seen a handful of times. DNA for the CDR3: TGCAGCGTTGTAGCTCCCTCCTACAATGAGCAGTTCTTC. Translating it yields CSVVAPSYNEQFF. This chain connects TRBV29-1 to TRBJ2-1; D unresolved. The CDR3 covers 13 residues. Germline loops: CDR1 SQVTM, CDR2 ANQGSEA. Trimming took 4 bases from V and 0 from J, leaving 7 bases between them.